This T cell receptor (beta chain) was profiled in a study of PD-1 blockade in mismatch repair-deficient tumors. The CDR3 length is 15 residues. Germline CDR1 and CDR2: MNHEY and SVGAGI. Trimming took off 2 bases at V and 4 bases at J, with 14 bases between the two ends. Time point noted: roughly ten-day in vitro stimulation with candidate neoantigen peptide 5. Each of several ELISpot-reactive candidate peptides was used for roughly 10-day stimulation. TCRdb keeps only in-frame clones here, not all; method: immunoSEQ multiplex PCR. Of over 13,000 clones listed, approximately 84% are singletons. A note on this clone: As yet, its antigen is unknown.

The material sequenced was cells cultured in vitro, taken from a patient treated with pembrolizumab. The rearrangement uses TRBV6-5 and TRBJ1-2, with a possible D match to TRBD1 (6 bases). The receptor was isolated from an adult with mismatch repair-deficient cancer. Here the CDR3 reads CASSYTSGALYGYTF. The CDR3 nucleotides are TGTGCCAGCAGTTACACTTCAGGGGCCCTCTATGGCTACACCTTC.